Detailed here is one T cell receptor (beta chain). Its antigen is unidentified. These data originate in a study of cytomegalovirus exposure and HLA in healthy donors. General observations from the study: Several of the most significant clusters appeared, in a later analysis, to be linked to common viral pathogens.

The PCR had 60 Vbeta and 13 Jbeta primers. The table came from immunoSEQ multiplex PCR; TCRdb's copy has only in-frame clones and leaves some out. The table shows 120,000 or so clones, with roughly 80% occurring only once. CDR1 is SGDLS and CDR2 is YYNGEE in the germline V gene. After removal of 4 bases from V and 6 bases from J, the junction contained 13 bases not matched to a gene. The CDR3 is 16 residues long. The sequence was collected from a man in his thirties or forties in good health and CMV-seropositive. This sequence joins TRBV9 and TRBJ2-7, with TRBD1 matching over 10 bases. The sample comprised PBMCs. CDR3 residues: CASSLSGGQGLSEQYF. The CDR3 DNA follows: TGTGCCAGCAGCTTAAGCGGGGGACAGGGGCTCTCCGAGCAGTACTTC.